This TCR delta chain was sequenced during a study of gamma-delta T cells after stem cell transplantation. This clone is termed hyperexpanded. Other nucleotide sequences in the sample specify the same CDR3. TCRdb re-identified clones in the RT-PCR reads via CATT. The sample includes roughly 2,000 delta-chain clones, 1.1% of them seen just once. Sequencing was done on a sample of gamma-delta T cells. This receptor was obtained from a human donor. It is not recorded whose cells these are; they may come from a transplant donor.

The CDR3, as DNA: TGTGCCTGTGACCCGGTTAGAGACTGGGGGACGACCGATAAACTCATCTTT. Its protein is CACDPVRDWGTTDKLIF. This chain uses TRDV2 with TRDJ1, with 9 positions matching TRDD3. Per the germline V gene, CDR1 is GEAIGNYY and CDR2 is EKD. V trimming: 3 bases; J trimming: 2 bases; junction bases outside the gene matches: 12. The CDR3 runs to 17 residues.